The sequence of this T cell receptor beta chain was determined in a study of blood T cell repertoires in COVID-19. The overall study: Samples of COVID-19 (acute and convalescent) were obtained from the United States, Italy and Spain.

This CDR3 has 18 amino acids. V lost 4 bases and J lost 6; bases outside the gene matches: 15. In germline, CDR1 is SGDLS, CDR2 YYNGEE. In the study's own analysis: Amplification of reference gene primers provided the estimated nucleated cell counts. The repertoire was sequenced with immunoSEQ multiplex PCR; TCRdb's copy has only in-frame clones and lacks some. Clone size and V and J calls were adopted from that table, with D and trimming inferred from the DNA. The sample shows under 50,000 clones, 77% of them seen only once. This receptor was identified in a human donor with active or convalescent COVID-19. The donor label of this sample is uncertain. Sequencing was carried out using peripheral blood. The rearrangement joins TRBV9 to TRBJ2-1, with 11 bases aligning to TRBD2. CDR3 DNA: TGTGCCAGCAGCCTCCGGTGGGGGGGTAGCGGGAGGGCCAATGAGCAGTTCTTC. Translated: CASSLRWGGSGRANEQFF.